Listed below are T cell receptor beta chains from one sample, sequenced in a study of blood T cells in healthy people across ages. MiXCR was run by TCRdb on the 5' RACE reads, yielding one entry per CDR3 protein. The sample consists of roughly 720,000 distinct CDR3 sequences, about 53% of them appearing once. The sample taken for sequencing was blood. The receptors originated from a man older than 75 in good health. Each CDR3 is given with its conserved first and last residue. A D gene is named only where the DNA matches it firmly. Rows give clone size only sometimes, using once, few, many, or a class for an expanded clone.

j_call | clone_size | v_call | d_call | cdr3_aa | cdr3_nt
TRBJ1-6 | - | TRBV6-1 | - | CASSPLEDNSPLHF | TGTGCCAGCAGCCCATTGGAGGATAATTCACCCCTCCACTTT
TRBJ2-7 | - | TRBV18 | - | CASSPLQGSYNEQYF | TGTGCCAGCTCACCACTACAGGGATCCTACAATGAGCAGTACTTC
TRBJ2-3 | few | TRBV12-3/TRBV12-4 | TRBD2 | CASSFLPSGTHRYAYF | TGTGCCAGCAGTTTTCTCCCTAGCGGAACTCACAGATACGCGTATTTT
TRBJ2-7 | once | TRBV28 | - | CASSGGTVYREQYF | TGTGCCAGCAGTGGGGGGACAGTGTACAGGGAGCAGTACTTC
TRBJ2-1 | - | TRBV27 | - | CASSQDRSRYNEQFF | TGTGCCAGCAGTCAAGACAGGTCAAGGTACAATGAGCAGTTCTTC
TRBJ2-1 | - | TRBV29-1 | TRBD1 | CSVGRDREDNEQFF | TGCAGCGTTGGCCGGGACAGGGAAGACAATGAGCAGTTCTTC
TRBJ1-2 | - | TRBV15 | TRBD1 | CATSSGQGYGYTF | TGTGCCACCAGCTCCGGACAGGGCTATGGCTACACCTTC
TRBJ1-2 | - | TRBV7-9 | - | CASSLFGDLAGYTF | TGTGCCAGCAGCTTATTTGGAGACCTCGCGGGCTACACCTTC
TRBJ2-1 | - | TRBV6-2/TRBV6-3 | - | CASGRAGINNEQFF | TGTGCCAGCGGTAGGGCAGGGATAAACAATGAGCAGTTCTTC
TRBJ2-7 | many | TRBV3-1 | - | CASSQGLEQYF | TGTGCCAGCAGCCAGGGGCTGGAGCAGTACTTC
TRBJ1-1 | few | TRBV12-3/TRBV12-4 | TRBD1 | CASRSRQGTEAFF | TGTGCCAGCAGAAGCCGACAGGGCACTGAAGCTTTCTTT
TRBJ2-3 | - | TRBV10-3 | - | CAIRTSDTQYF | TGTGCCATCAGGACTTCAGATACGCAGTATTTT
TRBJ2-2 | - | TRBV29-1 | - | CSARIWGSNTGELFF | TGCAGCGCCAGAATCTGGGGGTCGAACACCGGGGAGCTGTTTTTT
TRBJ2-7 | few | TRBV7-9 | - | CASSLGADRFEQYF | TGTGCCAGCAGCTTAGGTGCCGACAGGTTCGAGCAGTACTTC
TRBJ2-5 | - | TRBV5-1 | TRBD1 | CASSLSGGYQETQYF | TGCGCCAGCAGCTTGTCAGGGGGCTATCAGGAGACCCAGTACTTC
TRBJ2-3 | - | TRBV30 | - | CAWSVQKGSARYAYF | TGTGCCTGGAGTGTACAGAAAGGGAGTGCCAGATACGCGTATTTT
TRBJ2-5 | few | TRBV11-3 | - | CASSATLFGTQYF | TGTGCCAGCAGCGCGACCTTATTCGGGACCCAGTACTTC
TRBJ2-1 | few | TRBV5-1 | - | CASSLLTGGRGIYNEQFF | TGCGCCAGCAGCCTCCTCACCGGGGGGCGGGGGATTTACAATGAGCAGTTCTTC
TRBJ2-3 | few | TRBV7-3 | - | CASSLRASDTQYF | TGTGCCAGCAGCTTAAGGGCCTCAGATACGCAGTATTTT
TRBJ2-1 | - | TRBV9 | TRBD2 | CASSVGPQGGGSRDEQFF | TGTGCCAGCAGCGTAGGGCCGCAGGGAGGCGGGAGTAGGGATGAGCAGTTCTTC
TRBJ2-5 | - | TRBV5-1 | TRBD1 | CASSLEGTGGSIQETQYF | TGCGCCAGCAGCTTGGAAGGGACAGGGGGTAGTATCCAAGAGACCCAGTACTTC
TRBJ1-2 | few | TRBV11-2 | - | CASSHAKGQDGYTF | TGTGCCAGCAGCCATGCCAAGGGGCAGGATGGCTACACCTTC
TRBJ1-2 | few | TRBV28 | TRBD1 | CASSLPGTGGHSSYTF | TGTGCCAGCAGTCTCCCTGGGACAGGCGGCCACAGTAGCTACACCTTC